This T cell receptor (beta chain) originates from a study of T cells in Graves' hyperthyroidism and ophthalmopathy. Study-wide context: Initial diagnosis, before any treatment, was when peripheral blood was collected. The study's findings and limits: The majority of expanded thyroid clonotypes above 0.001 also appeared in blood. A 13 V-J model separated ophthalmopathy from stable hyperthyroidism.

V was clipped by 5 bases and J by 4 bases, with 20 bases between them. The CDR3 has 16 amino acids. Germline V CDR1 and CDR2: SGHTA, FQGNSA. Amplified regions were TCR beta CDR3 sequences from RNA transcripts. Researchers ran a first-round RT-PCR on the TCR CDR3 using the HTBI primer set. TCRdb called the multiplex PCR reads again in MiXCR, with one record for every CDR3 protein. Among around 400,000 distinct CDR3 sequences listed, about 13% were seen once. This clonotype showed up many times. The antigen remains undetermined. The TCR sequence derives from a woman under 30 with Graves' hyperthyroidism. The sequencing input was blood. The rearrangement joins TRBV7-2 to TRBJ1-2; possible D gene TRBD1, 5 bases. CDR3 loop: CASSPRWGDPLYGYTF. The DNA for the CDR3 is TGTGCCAGCAGCCCCCGGTGGGGGGATCCTCTCTATGGCTACACCTTC.